This entry concerns a single T cell receptor beta chain. The CDR3 totals 13 residues. Trimming left V 8 bases short and J 4 bases short, with 15 bases between. The germline gives CDR1 GTSNPN, CDR2 SVGIG (reference sequence). Profiling relied on immunoSEQ multiplex PCR, and the TCRdb table lists in-frame clones only, not all of them. The sample has 950,000 to 1,300,000 clones, about 76% seen once. The data belong to a study of shared clonotypes between healthy human individuals. This clonotype originated in a man aged 18 to 35 in good health. The sequenced sample was memory CD4+ T cells sorted from blood. Regarding subset: CD45RA-negative fraction. The chain combines TRBV30 with TRBJ1-3; tentatively, D is TRBD1 (6 bases). The CDR3 nucleotides read TGTGCCCTGAACAGGGAAGAAGGAAACACCATATATTTT. It codes for CALNREEGNTIYF.